This T cell receptor (beta chain) is drawn from a study of Ad26.COV2.S vaccination and SARS-CoV-2 variants. Study-wide context: Donor participated within the Ad26.COV2.S arm of the COV1001 trial. Participants got Ad26.COV2.S intramuscularly, once or twice 56 days apart.

Treatment defined: 15 to 20 received Ad26.COV2.S at low or high dose, single or two shots; about 5 received placebo; per-sample allocation not given. Samples came from day 63 after the first vaccine or placebo injection. Participants' vaccine, an Ad26 vector, delivered Wuhan-strain SARS-CoV-2 spike. Study-wide results and limits: Vaccine and placebo recipients had comparable breadth of non-spike TCRs.

In the case of this clone: Its target is unknown.

Profiling relied on immunoSEQ multiplex PCR, and the TCRdb table lists in-frame clones only, not all of them. The table has about 680,000 clones, roughly nine tenths seen once; the top ten hold around 1.4%. The input for sequencing was peripheral blood, taken in a trial of Ad26.COV2.S vaccine versus placebo. The receptor was isolated from a person aged 18-65 years who received the Ad26.COV2.S COVID-19 vaccine or a placebo.

CDR3 residues: CASSLVQNYEQYF. In DNA, the CDR3 is TGTGCCAGCAGTTTAGTACAGAACTACGAGCAGTACTTC. The gene calls are TRBV12-3 or TRBV12-4 and TRBJ2-7; D ambiguous. V was shortened by 1 base and J by 3 bases, with 7 bases between the two germline ends. The CDR3 is 13 amino acids.